The 19 T cell receptor beta chains in this list originate from one sample, sequenced in a study of CD8 T cells in ankylosing spondylitis. TCRdb analysed the 5' RACE reads with MiXCR anew, one entry per CDR3 protein. Of around 300,000 distinct CDR3 sequences in the sample, 11% were seen once. The sample consisted of blood, either unsorted or a sorted T cell fraction (not recorded which). Receptors were obtained from a female donor with ankylosing spondylitis or in good health (not recorded which).

The V and J genes are TRBV5-1 and TRBJ1-2; 10 positions agree with TRBD1. Germline trimming cut 7 bases from V and 8 bases from J; bases unmatched to any gene: 5. This CDR3 region has 12 residues. Germline V gene sequence: CDR1 SGHRS, CDR2 YFSETQ. The CDR3 reads CASFDRGLGYTF. CDR3 in DNA: TGCGCCAGCTTCGACAGGGGGCTCGGCTACACCTTC.

Ten or more counts support this clonotype. This chain links TRBV5-1 with TRBJ1-1; the D is unclear. CDR1 SGHRS and CDR2 YFSETQ come from the germline V gene. The CDR3 sequence is 14 residues long. Trimming left V 3 bases short and J 1 base short, with 10 bases between. This CDR3 is CASSSGQANTEAFF. For the CDR3, the DNA is TGCGCCAGCAGCTCTGGCCAAGCGAACACTGAAGCTTTCTTT.

In its sample, this clonotype was seen many times. The V call is TRBV18, the J call TRBJ2-1; 8 positions agree with TRBD2. Trimming cost V 8 bases and J 6 bases; bases outside gene matches: 9. The CDR3 is 14 amino acids. Germline V gene lookup returns CDR1 KGHSH and CDR2 LQKENI. CDR3 sequence (DNA): TGTGCCAGCAGCCCTGGACTAGCAGGCAATGAGCAGTTCTTC. Its protein is CASSPGLAGNEQFF.

This clonotype was seen many times. The V gene is TRBV6-1, the J gene TRBJ2-2; D is possibly TRBD2 (6 bases). Germline-derived CDR1 and CDR2 are MNHNS and SASEGT. The length of the CDR3 is 16 residues. The V and J ends lost 9 bases and 6 bases respectively, with 23 bases between them. CDR3 nucleotide sequence: TGTGCCAGTGCCCCGAGGGGCGGGGCCCATCCCGGGGAGCTGTTTTTT. The encoded protein is CASAPRGGAHPGELFF.

This clonotype has more than one count but fewer than ten. V gene TRBV5-1 combines with J gene TRBJ2-7, with D possibly matching TRBD1 (6 bases). Looked up from germline, CDR1 is SGHRS and CDR2 is YFSETQ. V lost 0 bases and J lost 4, with 11 bases in between. The CDR3 has 14 residues. Here the CDR3 DNA reads TGCGCCAGCAGCTTGGAAGACAGGAGATACGAGCAGTACTTC. Its translation is CASSLEDRRYEQYF.

This clonotype appeared many times. The rearrangement links TRBV5-1 to TRBJ2-1; 8 positions agree with TRBD1. Germline assignment: CDR1 SGHRS and CDR2 YFSETQ. Trimming cost V 4 bases and J 1 base; bases outside gene matches: 7. CDR3 length: 16 amino acids. CDR3: CASSTQTGGSYNEQFF. For the CDR3, the DNA is TGCGCCAGCAGCACCCAAACAGGGGGTTCCTACAATGAGCAGTTCTTC.

This clonotype was counted at least ten times. The V call is TRBV29-1, the J call TRBJ1-5, with TRBD1 as a possible D gene (5 bases). The CDR3 is 17 amino acids. The V gene's germline CDR1 is SQVTM and CDR2 ANQGSEA. Trimming left V 6 bases short and J 0 bases short, with 21 bases between. Written as DNA, the CDR3 is TGCAGCGTGGACCCGGGGCAGGAAGCATATAGCAATCAGCCCCAGCATTTT. It yields the protein CSVDPGQEAYSNQPQHF.

The chain is built from TRBV20-1 and TRBJ2-4, with 7 positions matching TRBD1. Per germline, CDR1 DFQATT and CDR2 SNEGSKA (reference sequence). V dropped 5 bases and J dropped 1; count of bases not matched to a gene: 8. The CDR3 spans 15 residues. The DNA for the CDR3 is TGCAGTGCTCTCGGACAGGCCGGGGCCAAAAACATTCAGTACTTC. Its translation is CSALGQAGAKNIQYF.

Many counts were recorded for this clonotype. V usage is TRBV7-2 and J usage is TRBJ1-2; D unresolved. The CDR3 loop spans 11 amino acids. The germline CDR1 and CDR2 sequences are SGHTA and FQGNSA. Trimming cost V 4 bases and J 8 bases, with 8 bases left between them. CDR3: CASSSLVGYTF. CDR3 sequence (DNA): TGTGCCAGCAGCTCGCTTGTGGGCTACACCTTC.

This clonotype was picked up a small number of times. This chain connects TRBV29-1 to TRBJ1-1; D is unresolved. CDR3 size: 12 residues. The germline gives CDR1 SQVTM, CDR2 ANQGSEA. The V end lost 3 bases, the J end lost 5 bases, and 10 bases lay between the germline ends. CDR3 residues: CSVDLAGTEAFF. The DNA for the CDR3 is TGCAGCGTTGACTTGGCGGGAACTGAAGCTTTCTTT.

A remark on this clonotype: At one of its ends the junction is not consistent with the germline gene, which may arise from a read error. V gene TRBV29-1 combines with J gene TRBJ2-5; TRBD1 matches at 9 bases. Per germline, CDR1 SQVTM and CDR2 ANQGSEA. The length of the CDR3 is 14 residues. Here the CDR3 reads CSVRDRALQEAQYF. The CDR3 DNA reads TGCAGCGTCCGGGACAGGGCTCTCCAAGAGGCCCAGTACTTC.

This clonotype was counted many times. The genes are TRBV5-6 and TRBJ2-7; 12 bases align to TRBD2. Germline CDR1 and CDR2: SGHDT and YYEEEE. The CDR3 has 15 amino acids. V lost 3 bases, J lost 3 bases, and 4 bases stayed unmatched. The CDR3 bases are TGTGCCAGCAGCTCAGGGACTAGCGGGTTCTACGAGCAGTACTTC. Amino acid sequence: CASSSGTSGFYEQYF.

This clonotype was seen a handful of times. The chain carries TRBV18 and TRBJ2-3, with D perhaps TRBD1 or TRBD2 (5 bases each). V was trimmed by 3 bases and J by 4 bases, leaving 11 bases between them. Per germline, CDR1 KGHSH and CDR2 LQKENI. This CDR3 region has 14 residues. The CDR3 region has the DNA TGTGCCAGCTCACCTGAGGGGAGATCAGATACGCAGTATTTT. Translating gives CASSPEGRSDTQYF. Together with reference TRBV18 and TRBJ2-3, the CDR3 gives the full variable domain: NAGVMQNPRHLVRRRGQEARLRCSPMKGHSHVYWYRQLPEEGLKFMVYLQKENIIDESGMPKERFSAEFPKEGPSILRIQQVVRGDSAAYFCASSPEGRSDTQYFGPGTRLTVL.

This clonotype has only a few counts. The chain recombines TRBV7-2 with TRBJ2-1; no firm D call. CDR1 and CDR2 from the germline V gene are SGHTA and FQGNSA. CDR3 size: 12 residues. V was clipped by 2 bases and J by 9 bases, with 8 bases between them. CDR3 loop: CASSLIIGEQFF. CDR3 nucleotide sequence: TGTGCCAGCAGCTTAATTATAGGTGAGCAGTTCTTC.

In its sample, this clonotype was seen many times. The chain combines TRBV5-1 with TRBJ2-1, with a tentative D call TRBD2 (7 bases). The CDR3 runs 16 residues. The V gene's germline CDR1 is SGHRS and CDR2 YFSETQ. V lost 3 bases and J 8 bases, leaving 21 bases between the germline ends. CDR3 region: CASSSRGGGLRDEQFF. Here the CDR3 DNA reads TGCGCCAGCAGCTCCCGTGGCGGGGGCCTTAGGGATGAGCAGTTCTTC. Full variable domain (missing parts from reference TRBV5-1 and TRBJ2-1): KAGVTQTPRYLIKTRGQQVTLSCSPISGHRSVSWYQQTPGQGLQFLFEYFSETQRNKGNFPGRFSGRQFSNSRSEMNVSTLELGDSALYLCASSSRGGGLRDEQFFGPGTRLTVL.

This clonotype came up many times. V is TRBV12-3 or TRBV12-4 and J is TRBJ2-7; weak D call: TRBD1 (5 bases). The CDR3 spans 15 residues. Trimming left V 2 bases short and J 3 bases short, with 14 bases between. CDR3 protein: CASSLRPGMGYEQYF. Here the CDR3 DNA reads TGTGCCAGCAGTTTACGCCCAGGGATGGGCTACGAGCAGTACTTC.

This chain links TRBV4-3 with TRBJ1-2; possibly TRBD1 for D (5 bases). Trimming removed 0 bases from V and 5 bases from J, with 13 bases in between. The germline V gene has CDR1 LGHNA and CDR2 YSLEER. The CDR3 has 15 amino acids. The CDR3: CASSQDGSQGYGYTF. The CDR3 DNA follows: TGCGCCAGCAGCCAAGATGGGAGCCAGGGTTATGGCTACACCTTC.

The chain is built from TRBV3-1 and TRBJ2-1; D gene unclear. Germline-derived CDR1 and CDR2 are LGHDT and YNNKEL (reference sequence). The CDR3 covers 14 residues. V was clipped by 4 bases and J by 4 bases, with 11 bases between them. The CDR3, as DNA: TGTGCCAGCAGCCTTCACACGGCTTACAATGAGCAGTTCTTC. It codes for CASSLHTAYNEQFF.

This clonotype was recorded many times. The rearrangement links TRBV11-1 to TRBJ2-5; 10 nucleotides match TRBD2. Per germline, CDR1 SGHAT and CDR2 FQDESV (reference sequence). The CDR3 spans 19 residues. J was trimmed by 2 bases and V by 2 bases; bases with no gene match: 14. CDR3 nucleotide sequence: TGTGCCAGCAGCTTATACCGGGGGATATCTAGCGGGAGACAAGAGACCCAGTACTTC. Encoded protein: CASSLYRGISSGRQETQYF. Using reference TRBV11-1 and TRBJ2-5 for the parts outside the CDR3, the full variable domain is EAEVAQSPRYKITEKSQAVAFWCDPISGHATLYWYRQILGQGPELLVQFQDESVVDDSQLPKDRFSAERLKGVDSTLKIQPAELGDSAMYLCASSLYRGISSGRQETQYFGPGTRLLVL.